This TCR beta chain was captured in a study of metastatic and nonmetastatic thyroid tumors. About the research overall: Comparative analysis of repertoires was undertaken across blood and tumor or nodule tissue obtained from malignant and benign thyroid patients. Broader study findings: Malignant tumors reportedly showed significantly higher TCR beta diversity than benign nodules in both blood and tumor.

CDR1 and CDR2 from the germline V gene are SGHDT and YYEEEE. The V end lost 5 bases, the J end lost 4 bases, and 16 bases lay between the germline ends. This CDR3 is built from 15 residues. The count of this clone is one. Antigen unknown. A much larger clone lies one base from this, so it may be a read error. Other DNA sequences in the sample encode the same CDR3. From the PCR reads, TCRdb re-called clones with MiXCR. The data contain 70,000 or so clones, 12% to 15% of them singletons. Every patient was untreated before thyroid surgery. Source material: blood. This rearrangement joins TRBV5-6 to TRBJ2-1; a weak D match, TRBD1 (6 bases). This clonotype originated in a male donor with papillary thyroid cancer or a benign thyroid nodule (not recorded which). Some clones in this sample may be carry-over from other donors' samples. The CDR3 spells CASRSGTGFYNEQFF. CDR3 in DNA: TGTGCCAGCAGATCCGGTACAGGGTTTTACAATGAGCAGTTCTTC.